The rows below give T cell receptor beta chains drawn from one sample of a study of human T cells and chemical hapten exposure. TCRdb fed the RACE reads into MiXCR, producing one record per CDR3 protein. The profile shows tens of thousands of distinct CDR3 sequences, 10% to 11% of them singletons. Sequenced material: whole blood, taken in connection with sensitization to the hapten diphenylcyclopropenone (DPC). The receptors come from a woman aged 50 to 60 with alopecia areata. Some clones in this sample may be carry-over from other donors' samples. Each CDR3 is given with its conserved first and last residue.

V	J	CDR3
TRBV29-1	TRBJ2-5	CSARDGGTQYF
TRBV10-3	TRBJ2-1	CAISSSGRGNEQFF
TRBV6-1	TRBJ1-2	CASSDRGNYGYTF
TRBV18	TRBJ2-4	CASSPPDRWYIQYF
TRBV20-1	TRBJ2-5	CSALPGVGETQYF
TRBV7-6	TRBJ1-1	CASSLSPENTEAFF
TRBV28	TRBJ1-1	CASSLSGIDTEAFF
TRBV15	TRBJ1-3	CATSRSGGRNTIYF
TRBV27	TRBJ1-5	CASSLNWNQPQHF
TRBV28	TRBJ2-3	CASSFPAAGVGDTQYF
TRBV20-1	TRBJ2-3	CSATGTSSRDTQYF
TRBV20-1	TRBJ1-2	CSPNPRTGSAGYTF
TRBV7-2	TRBJ2-5	CASSFRGETQYF
TRBV29-1	TRBJ2-5	CSALVPQETQYF
TRBV7-3	TRBJ2-2	CASSLGTNTGELFF
TRBV27	TRBJ2-7	CASSPGDRHTEQYF
TRBV28	TRBJ2-2	CASSSDPRTAKGVGTGELFF
TRBV6-6	TRBJ1-1	CASSGGTATEAFF
TRBV15	TRBJ1-3	CATSRGTSERNTIYF
TRBV6-2/TRBV6-3	TRBJ1-5	CASSWLAGAVQPQHF
TRBV29-1	TRBJ2-3	CSAGFLSTDTQYF
TRBV28	TRBJ1-6	CAEGSGGSPLHF
TRBV28	TRBJ2-7	CASLTKPYEQYF
TRBV5-4	TRBJ2-2	CASSSTYTGENTGELFF
TRBV5-1	TRBJ2-1	CASSLTGTVYNEQFF
TRBV28	TRBJ1-1	CASRVLGQGPEAFF
TRBV28	TRBJ2-7	CASRRGGLYEQYF
TRBV6-6	TRBJ2-1	CASRASTGTAYNEQFF
TRBV18	TRBJ1-1	CASSHTTGQGSEAFF
TRBV18	TRBJ1-2	CASATTGQGDYGYTF
TRBV5-1	TRBJ1-1	CASSRTAGNTEAFF